This T cell receptor beta chain derives from a study of blood T cell repertoires in COVID-19. For the study at large: Specimens from acute and convalescent COVID-19 originated in the United States, Italy and Spain.

The CDR3 is made up of 15 amino acids. Germline lookup yields CDR1 LNHDA and CDR2 SQIVND (reference sequence). Trimming removed 4 bases from V and 8 bases from J, with 15 bases in between. The authors' processing: Reference gene primer amplification in the assay estimated nucleated cell counts. The method was immunoSEQ multiplex PCR; TCRdb's version includes in-frame clones alone and lacks a portion of them. That table supplies the V and J calls and clone size; D and trimming were determined from the DNA. The table includes 450,000 or so clones, 80% to 95% detected once. Assignments of participants to cohorts depended upon their own reported clinical history. Either two negative PCRs, clearance, or symptom resolution qualified Cohort 3 donors as recovered.

The chain couples TRBV19 to TRBJ1-6; no definite D call. The sequence was collected from a man aged 18 to 35 who had recovered from COVID-19. The sequenced sample was PBMCs or T cells enriched from blood (not recorded which). DNA for the CDR3: TGTGCCAGTAGTAGTTTTACAGAAGATTATTCACCCCTCCACTTT. As protein: CASSSFTEDYSPLHF.